This section outlines one TCR beta chain sequence together with its context. What it binds is not known. The CDR3 totals 12 residues. V gave up 5 bases and J gave up 8 bases, with 12 bases separating them. Germline-derived CDR1 and CDR2 are SGHRS and YFSETQ. The record originates from a study of T-cell memory formation after mild COVID-19. The study's findings and limits: Contracting clones from day 15 to 85 showed balanced CD4/CD8; later expanders favored CD4+.

TCRdb redid the calling of the 5' RACE reads with MiXCR, one entry per CDR3 protein. The sample lists approximately 400,000 distinct CDR3 sequences; approximately 18% were seen once. The chain uses TRBV5-1 and TRBJ2-3; D is tentatively TRBD1 or TRBD2 (5 bases each). This clonotype originated in a man between 18 and 29 years old who had mild COVID-19 (a few samples of this study predate the infection). Cell type and time point are not known. Sequenced input: PBMCs or a T cell subset sorted from them (not recorded which). The CDR3 sequence is CASRRDEGTQYF. As DNA, the CDR3 is TGCGCCAGCAGACGGGACGAAGGTACGCAGTATTTT.